This T cell receptor (beta chain) was sequenced in a study of beta chain features in type 1 diabetes. Findings and limits, study-wide: Shorter TCRB CDR3s, moderately but significantly so, were found in Type 1 diabetes patients in all four CD4+ subsets.

On average, the one heparinised blood draw given by each donor was roughly 100 mL. The CDR3 consists of 15 residues. Germline V gives CDR1 SGHVS, CDR2 FQNEAQ. The V and J ends lost 5 bases and 4 bases, in that order; junction bases with no gene match: 7. Investigators reverse transcribed all isolated RNA, so they sequenced expressed TCRB transcripts. The assay was immunoSEQ multiplex PCR, and TCRdb's table has in-frame clones only and misses some. The table shows about 640,000 clones, with about an eighth occurring only once. About this clone: Its specificity is not known.

The sequence was collected from a man in his thirties or forties with type 1 diabetes. The sequencing sample was made of naive CD4+ T cells from blood. The gene calls are TRBV7-8 and TRBJ2-7, with 11 positions matching TRBD1. CDR3 loop: CASSTRTGGGYEQYF. The CDR3 DNA is TGTGCCAGCAGCACCCGGACAGGGGGCGGTTACGAGCAGTACTTC. The variable domain in full, completed from reference TRBV7-8 and TRBJ2-7, reads GAGVSQSPRYKVAKRGQDVALRCDPISGHVSLFWYQQALGQGPEFLTYFQNEAQLDKSGLPSDRFFAERPEGSVSTLKIQRTQQEDSAVYLCASSTRTGGGYEQYFGPGTRLTVT.